This passage covers 19 T cell receptor beta chains from one sample sequenced in a study of shared clonotypes between healthy human individuals. The method was immunoSEQ multiplex PCR; TCRdb's version includes in-frame clones alone and lacks a portion of them. This table has hundreds of thousands of clones, 92% appearing once. As defined, naive CD8 cells were CD45RO-negative and positively selected for CCR7, with terminally differentiated effector memory CD45RA+ cells excluded. The sample consisted of naive CD8+ T cells sorted from blood. These receptors came from a man aged 25-40 years in good health.

The chain is built from TRBV28 and TRBJ1-2, with 8 bases lining up with TRBD1. The V gene end was trimmed by 2 bases and the J gene end by 6 bases; junction bases not matched to a gene: 8. This CDR3 has 15 amino acids. Germline V gene sequence: CDR1 MDHEN, CDR2 SYDVKM. The CDR3 region is CASSLGAGGRDGYTF. DNA for the CDR3: TGTGCCAGCAGTTTAGGGGCAGGGGGCCGGGATGGCTACACCTTC.

The chain has TRBV28 and TRBJ2-5; D gene unclear. Germline lookup yields CDR1 MDHEN and CDR2 SYDVKM. Trimming took 2 bases from V and 5 from J, leaving 6 bases between them. This CDR3 is 12 amino acids long. CDR3 DNA sequence: TGTGCCAGCAGTTTAAGTTGGGAGACCCAGTACTTC. As protein: CASSLSWETQYF.

A note on this clone: Other nucleotide sequences from this sample produce the same CDR3. The chain couples TRBV5-5 to TRBJ1-1, with D possibly TRBD1 on 5 matching bases. Germline values: CDR1 SGHKS, CDR2 YYEKEE (reference sequence). The CDR3 is made up of 13 amino acids. The V and J ends lost 4 bases and 1 base respectively, with 8 bases between them. In DNA, the CDR3 is TGTGCCAGCAGCCTGGGGGAGAACACTGAAGCTTTCTTT. Translated: CASSLGENTEAFF.

The gene calls are TRBV4-1 and TRBJ1-2; D remains ambiguous. The CDR3 length is 15 residues. CDR1 is MGHRA and CDR2 is YSYEKL in the germline V gene. V shed 3 bases and J shed 5 bases, with 16 bases lying between them. The CDR3 spells CASSQRLADQYGYTF. CDR3 DNA sequence: TGCGCCAGCAGCCAGCGCTTGGCCGACCAATATGGCTACACCTTC.

The chain recombines TRBV7-9 with TRBJ2-7, with D unresolved. Germline-derived CDR1 and CDR2 are SEHNR and FQNEAQ (reference sequence). V dropped 5 bases and J dropped 3 bases, with 11 bases sitting between them. The CDR3 spans 13 residues. The CDR3 region has the DNA TGTGCCAGCAGCCTAATCGACGGCTACGAGCAGTACTTC. Its translation: CASSLIDGYEQYF.

This chain connects TRBV2 to TRBJ2-1, with 11 bases lining up with TRBD2. The CDR3 extends over 15 amino acids. Losses at the gene ends were 4 bases for V and 7 bases for J; bases not matched to a gene: 6. Germline-derived CDR1 and CDR2 are SNHLY and FYNNEI. The CDR3 bases are TGTGCCAGCAGTGGACTAGCGGGAACATGGAATGAGCAGTTCTTC. Translating it yields CASSGLAGTWNEQFF.

The gene calls are TRBV15 and TRBJ1-1; D is perhaps TRBD1 (5 bases). CDR1 and CDR2 from the germline V gene are LNHNV and YYDKDF (reference sequence). The CDR3 is 14 amino acids. Trimming pared 3 bases from V and 2 bases from J, leaving 10 bases between. CDR3 loop: CATSSRETNTEAFF. For the CDR3, the DNA is TGTGCCACCAGCAGCAGGGAGACAAACACTGAAGCTTTCTTT.

The chain joins TRBV15 to TRBJ2-1; no reliable D call. V lost 1 base and J lost 1, with 8 bases in between. The CDR3 has 15 residues. Germline loops: CDR1 LNHNV, CDR2 YYDKDF (reference sequence). For the CDR3, the DNA is TGTGCCACCAGCAGAGTGGATGTTTCCTACAATGAGCAGTTCTTC. Its translation is CATSRVDVSYNEQFF.

The chain carries TRBV7-9 and TRBJ2-1; D tentatively reads TRBD1 or TRBD2 (5 bases each). Germline V gene sequence: CDR1 SEHNR, CDR2 FQNEAQ (reference sequence). Trimming took 7 bases from V and 8 from J, leaving 27 bases between them. This CDR3 has 17 residues. The DNA of the CDR3 is TGTGCCAGCAACCCCACTGGGCTAGCCTCTTGGGGCGATGAGCAGTTCTTC. Protein: CASNPTGLASWGDEQFF.

The V call is TRBV7-9, the J call TRBJ2-1, with a possible D match to TRBD2 (6 bases). This CDR3 has 14 amino acids. Germline V lookup: CDR1 SEHNR, CDR2 FQNEAQ (reference sequence). Trimming took 5 bases from V and 3 from J, leaving 11 bases between them. CDR3 nucleotides: TGTGCCAGCAGCCTCCCGGGACTCTACAATGAGCAGTTCTTC. It translates to CASSLPGLYNEQFF.

This clone was seen only once. The chain employs TRBV14 and TRBJ2-7; D gene uncertain. Trimming left V 0 bases short and J 9 bases short, with 18 bases between. CDR3 size: 15 residues. CDR1 is SGHDN, CDR2 FVKESK, per germline. CDR3 sequence: CASSQDFGTRSGQYF. Here the CDR3 DNA reads TGTGCCAGCAGCCAAGATTTCGGCACCCGCAGTGGGCAGTACTTC.

With regard to this clone: The same CDR3 is also encoded by other DNA sequences in this sample. CDR3 region: CASSIGTGYEQYF. As DNA, the CDR3 is TGTGCCAGTAGTATCGGGACAGGGTACGAGCAGTACTTC. This sequence joins TRBV19 and TRBJ2-7; 9 nucleotides line up with TRBD1. Germline CDR1 reads LNHDA; CDR2 reads SQIVND (reference sequence). V lost 3 bases to trimming and J lost 4 bases; unmatched junction nucleotides: 1. The length of the CDR3 is 13 residues.

V gene TRBV15 combines with J gene TRBJ2-3; possible D gene TRBD2, 5 bases. Germline V lookup: CDR1 LNHNV, CDR2 YYDKDF (reference sequence). The CDR3 consists of 14 residues. Trimming removed 1 base at V and 6 bases at J, with 11 bases between. The DNA for the CDR3 is TGTGCCACCAGCAGAGTTGATGCGGGCGATACGCAGTATTTT. Residues: CATSRVDAGDTQYF.

This clone was detected once. This sequence joins TRBV5-6 and TRBJ1-1, with D tentatively TRBD1 (5 bases). The CDR3 is made up of 13 amino acids. Germline assignment: CDR1 SGHDT and CDR2 YYEEEE. Trimming cost V 6 bases and J 1 base, with 10 bases left between them. The CDR3 sequence: CASKITGNTEAFF. The CDR3 coding sequence is TGTGCCAGCAAGATAACAGGGAACACTGAAGCTTTCTTT.

The chain employs TRBV5-6 and TRBJ2-5; TRBD2 matches 9 bases. There are 16 residues in the CDR3. In germline, CDR1 is SGHDT, CDR2 YYEEEE. After removal of 2 bases from V and 2 bases from J, the junction contained 7 bases not matched to a gene. CDR3 coding DNA: TGTGCCAGCAGCTTACCCCCTAGCGGGGAACAAGAGACCCAGTACTTC. Its translation is CASSLPPSGEQETQYF.

V is TRBV2 and J is TRBJ2-6; D gene uncertain. The CDR3 runs to 14 residues. Trimming removed 8 bases at V and 1 base at J, with 9 bases between. Germline V gene lookup returns CDR1 SNHLY and CDR2 FYNNEI. In DNA, the CDR3 is TGTGCCAGCGAGGCGGAATCTGGGGCCAACGTCCTGACTTTC. It encodes CASEAESGANVLTF.

The chain links TRBV7-6 to TRBJ2-7; the D is unclear. The V gene's germline CDR1 is SGHVS and CDR2 FNYEAQ. The CDR3 length is 13 residues. V was clipped by 1 base and J by 3 bases, with 7 bases between them. The CDR3 DNA reads TGTGCCAGCAGCTTAGATCTGTTCTACGAGCAGTACTTC. Protein: CASSLDLFYEQYF.

V gene TRBV19 combines with J gene TRBJ2-7; 9 bases agree with TRBD1. The germline gives CDR1 LNHDA, CDR2 SQIVND (reference sequence). This CDR3 comprises 13 residues. V lost 8 bases to trimming and J lost 6 bases; unmatched junction nucleotides: 8. The CDR3 loop is CASSPGQGAEQYF. In DNA form, the CDR3 reads TGTGCCAGTTCTCCGGGACAGGGTGCCGAGCAGTACTTC.

In regard to this clone: Germline and junction disagree at one end, which may indicate a read error. V is TRBV6-1 and J is TRBJ2-7; 8 positions agree with TRBD1. The CDR3 loop spans 14 amino acids. Germline V lookup: CDR1 MNHNS, CDR2 SASEGT. This CDR3 reads CASSEPGTGYGQYF. The CDR3 region has the DNA TGTGCCAGCAGTGAACCAGGGACAGGTTACGGGCAGTACTTC.